This entry is about one T cell receptor (beta chain). Its antigen specificity is not known. Per-nucleotide qualities are absent, and no much larger clonotype sits a single base away. What the treatment or condition label conveys for this sample: live attenuated yellow fever vaccine strain. At every blood-draw timepoint, two biological replicates of bulk PBMCs were collected. A standard Ficoll-Paque protocol was used to isolate PBMCs from peripheral blood. TriZol was used to extract RNA from bulk PBMCs, CD4 and CD8 fractions, and dextramer-positive and dextramer-negative fractions. Sequencing used an Illumina NovaSeq 6000. TCR cDNA was made using 5'RACE template switching, a step that added a universal primer site and unique molecular identifiers. Priming for cDNA synthesis came from both the TCR alpha and TCR beta constant segments. Library amplification involved two PCR steps, and the second step added sample barcodes and sequencing adapters. Libraries were sequenced on Illumina HiSeq 2500 (2x100 bp) or NovaSeq (2x150 bp). The authors' pipeline ran thus. MIGEC was used to demultiplex reads and collapse the reads into UMI consensus sequences, and MiXCR was used for V(D)J alignment. Using edgeR on replicate PBMC samples, clonotypes were called vaccine-responding if FDR was below 0.01 and the log2 fold change was above 5 up to day 15. Bulk clonotypes were assigned CD4 or CD8 identity according to which sequenced CD4 or CD8 repertoire held them at higher abundance. TCRdb applied fastp at Q25 and MiXCR to the public reads, then kept only in-frame beta chains. Duplicate CDR3 protein sequences are folded into a single record with the most common DNA and genes. The V and J calls follow TCRdb's processing rather than the paper's. In this sample the table shows 250,000 to 400,000 distinct CDR3 sequences, approximately 4.5% of which occur a single time. The top ten constitute around 19% of the sample.

The data stem from a study of T cells after yellow fever vaccination (dated by TCRdb to the late 2010s). Looking at the study overall: The SMART-Seq v4 Ultra Low Input RNA kit was used to prepare libraries from fractions with low cell numbers. Bulk TCR alpha and beta repertoires were sequenced longitudinally to track T-cell clones before and after primary and booster YFV17D yellow fever vaccination. Two healthy male donors made up the cohort, one aged 18 to 30 years and the other aged 30 to 40 years. Blood samples were taken at several timepoints before and after primary and secondary immunization, and bulk PBMC replicates and cell subsets were isolated.

Results and caveats for the whole study, not just this receptor: FACS-sorted repertoires could contain abundant contaminating clonotypes from the bulk population, so computational filtering was required. A small share of clonotypes was detected in both CD4 and CD8 compartments, with the overlap likely arising from convergent recombination. The secondary T-cell response was weaker than the primary response but faster, peaking on day 5 instead of day 15. Most clones expanded after primary vaccination (approximately 97% of CD4 and 80% to 90% of CD8) were re-detected after the booster, suggesting that broad memory maintenance occurred. Because only two donors were included in the study, the extent to which the findings can be generalized is limited.

The germline V gene gives CDR1 as SGHDT and CDR2 as YYEEEE. V is clipped by 0 bases and J by 6 bases, and the sequence between their germline boundaries is 19 bases long. The CDR3 sequence holds 16 residues, the cysteine and phenylalanine included. The read is trimmed to its CDR3 DNA, 48 bases read in frame from base 1. The source material was PBMCs, sampled 15 days after the yellow fever booster vaccination. The sequence links TRBV5-6 to TRBJ2-7, with a weak D call of TRBD1 (5 bases match). The receptor was isolated from a man between 18 and 35 years old who received the YFV17D yellow fever vaccine. The DNA sequence is given as TGTGCCAGCAGCTTGGTGGGGCAGGGTCGACTCAGCGAGCAGTACTTC. This is translated as CASSLVGQGRLSEQYF.